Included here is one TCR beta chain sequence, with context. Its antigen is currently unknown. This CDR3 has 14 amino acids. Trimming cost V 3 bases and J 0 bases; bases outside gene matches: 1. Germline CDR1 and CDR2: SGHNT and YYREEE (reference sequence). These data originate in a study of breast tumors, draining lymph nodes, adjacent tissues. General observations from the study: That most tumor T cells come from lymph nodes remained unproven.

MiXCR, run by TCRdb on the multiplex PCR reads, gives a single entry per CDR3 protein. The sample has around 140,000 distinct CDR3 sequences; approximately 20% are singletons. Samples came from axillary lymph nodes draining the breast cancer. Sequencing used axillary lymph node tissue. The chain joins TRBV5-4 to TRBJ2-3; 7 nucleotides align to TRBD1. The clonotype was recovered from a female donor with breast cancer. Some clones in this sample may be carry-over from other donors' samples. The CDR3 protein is CASSSQGSTDTQYF. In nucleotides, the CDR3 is TGTGCCAGCAGCTCACAGGGGAGCACAGATACGCAGTATTTT. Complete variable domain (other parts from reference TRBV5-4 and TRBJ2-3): ETGVTQSPTHLIKTRGQQVTLRCSSQSGHNTVSWYQQALGQGPQFIFQYYREEENGRGNFPPRFSGLQFPNYSSELNVNALELDDSALYLCASSSQGSTDTQYFGPGTRLTVL.